The sequence of this T cell receptor beta chain was determined in a study of T-cell memory formation after mild COVID-19. As for the study in general: In these data, TCR clusters were largely donor specific.

Study-wide findings and caveats: There were some responding clones in pre-infection memory, which suggested that cross-reactive memory had joined.

Trimming cost V 4 bases and J 8 bases, with 7 bases left between them. CDR3 length: 11 residues. Looked up from germline, CDR1 is SGHRS and CDR2 is YFSETQ. Regarding this clonotype: Its antigen is not known.

TCRdb re-called the 5' RACE reads through MiXCR, storing one row per CDR3 protein. Of around 300,000 distinct CDR3 sequences in the sample, about a sixth are singletons; the top ten hold about 21%. What was sequenced was PBMCs or a T cell subset sorted from them (not recorded which). This clonotype originated in a man aged 18 to 29 who had mild COVID-19 (a few samples of this study predate the infection). Cell type and time point are not known. The chain links TRBV5-1 to TRBJ2-1, with D uncertain. DNA of the CDR3: TGCGCCAGCAGCGATGCCCATGAGCAGTTCTTC. It yields the protein CASSDAHEQFF.